This T cell receptor beta chain was recovered during a study of T cell repertoires in aging, cancer and after chemotherapy. Study context: Six age groups, ranging from 30 or younger to 70 or older, included the donors. Clear clonal overlap appeared across healthy donor samples taken over several months to years.

TRB rearrangements spanning V, D and J were amplified using mixed TRB-A/B primers. TCRdb ran MiXCR on the multiplex PCR reads and lists one entry per CDR3 protein. The sample shows 6,000 or so distinct CDR3 sequences, 35% of them seen only once. This CDR3 comprises 15 residues. Trimming removed 5 bases from V and 1 base from J, with 13 bases in between. Germline CDR1 MNHNS, CDR2 SASEGT. TCR beta rearrangements were amplified from peripheral blood genomic DNA. The V and J genes are TRBV6-1 and TRBJ2-3; D might be TRBD2 (6 bases). Input material: blood. The receptor's source is a human donor in good health. The CDR3 DNA reads as TGTGCCAGCAGTTTCCTAGGAGGGGGCACAGATACGCAGTATTTT. Amino acids: CASSFLGGGTDTQYF.